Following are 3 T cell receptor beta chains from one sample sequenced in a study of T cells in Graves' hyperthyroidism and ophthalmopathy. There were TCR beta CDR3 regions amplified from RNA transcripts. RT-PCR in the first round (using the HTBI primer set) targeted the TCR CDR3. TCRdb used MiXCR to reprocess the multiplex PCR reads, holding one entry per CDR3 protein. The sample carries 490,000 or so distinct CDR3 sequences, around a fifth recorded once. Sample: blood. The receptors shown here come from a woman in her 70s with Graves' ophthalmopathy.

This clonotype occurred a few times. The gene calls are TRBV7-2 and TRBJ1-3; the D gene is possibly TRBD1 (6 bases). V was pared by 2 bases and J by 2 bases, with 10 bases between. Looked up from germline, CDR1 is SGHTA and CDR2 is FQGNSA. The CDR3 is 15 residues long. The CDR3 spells CASSLFEGAGNTIYF. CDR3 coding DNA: TGTGCCAGCAGCTTATTCGAGGGGGCTGGAAACACCATATATTTT. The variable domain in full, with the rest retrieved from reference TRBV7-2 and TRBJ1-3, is GAGVSQSPSNKVTEKGKDVELRCDPISGHTALYWYRQSLGQGLEFLIYFQGNSAPDKSGLPSDRFSAERTGGSVSTLTIQRTQQEDSAVYLCASSLFEGAGNTIYFGEGSWLTVV.

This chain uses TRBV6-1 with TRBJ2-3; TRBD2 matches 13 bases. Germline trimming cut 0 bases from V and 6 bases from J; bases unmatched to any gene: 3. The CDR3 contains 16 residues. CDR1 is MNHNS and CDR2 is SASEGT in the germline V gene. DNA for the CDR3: TGTGCCAGCAGTGAAGCACTAGCGGGAGGGCCGGATACGCAGTATTTT. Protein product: CASSEALAGGPDTQYF.

The CDR3 loop is CASSPPGLAGQFF. The DNA of the CDR3 is TGTGCCAGCAGTCCACCAGGACTAGCCGGGCAGTTCTTC. This chain joins TRBV27 and TRBJ2-1; 8 bases fit TRBD2. The J segment lost 12 bases and the V segment lost 5 bases, leaving 9 bases of the junction unmatched. Germline V gene sequence: CDR1 MNHEY, CDR2 SMNVEV (reference sequence). There are 13 residues in the CDR3.